The 30 T cell receptor beta chains below come from one sample, sequenced in a study of CD8+ T cells in alopecia areata. Following RNA extraction, reverse transcription yielded cDNA that acted as the sequencing template. Assay: immunoSEQ multiplex PCR; the TCRdb copy retains only in-frame clones and omits some. The table has about 290,000 clones, 58% seen once. Noted treatment: oral pan-JAK inhibitor, 5-10 mg twice daily. The sequencing used CD4+ T cells sorted from blood, collected at week 24, from a patient treated with tofacitinib. These receptors originate from a human donor with alopecia areata.

J is TRBJ1-5 and V is TRBV4-1; weak D call: TRBD1 (6 bases). Germline V lookup: CDR1 MGHRA, CDR2 YSYEKL. Trimming cost V 0 bases and J 6 bases, with 18 bases left between them. CDR3 length: 17 residues. The CDR3 coding sequence is TGCGCCAGCAGCCAAGATCCCGGGACAAGCTATGCTCAGCCCCAGCATTTT. Protein sequence: CASSQDPGTSYAQPQHF.

This sequence joins TRBV30 and TRBJ2-2; possible D gene TRBD1, 6 bases. V dropped 2 bases and J dropped 0 bases, with 7 bases sitting between them. The CDR3 has 14 amino acids. CDR1 and CDR2 from the germline V gene are GTSNPN and SVGIG (reference sequence). For the CDR3, the DNA is TGTGCCTGGAGTCAGGGGTCGAACACCGGGGAGCTGTTTTTT. Protein: CAWSQGSNTGELFF.

This clone was seen only a few times. At the DNA level, this CDR3 is encoded by other sequences in the same sample as well. The chain joins TRBV5-6 to TRBJ2-5; D may be TRBD2 (5 bases). V shed 1 base and J shed 2 bases, with 6 bases lying between them. The CDR3 is made up of 13 amino acids. In germline, CDR1 is SGHDT, CDR2 YYEEEE. CDR3 nucleotides: TGTGCCAGCAGCTTGCGGGGACAAGAGACCCAGTACTTC. This sequence encodes CASSLRGQETQYF.

The chain employs TRBV5-6 and TRBJ1-1; D is ambiguous. CDR3 length: 12 residues. The germline V and J ends were trimmed by 2 bases and 8 bases, with 10 bases remaining between them. Germline V CDR1 and CDR2: SGHDT, YYEEEE. The CDR3 DNA is TGTGCCAGCAGCTTCCGAAGCCAGGAAGCTTTCTTT. This sequence encodes CASSFRSQEAFF.

V gene TRBV28 combines with J gene TRBJ2-7; the D gene is possibly TRBD2 (5 bases). Germline values: CDR1 MDHEN, CDR2 SYDVKM. Trimming left V 6 bases short and J 3 bases short, with 9 bases between. The CDR3 extends over 12 amino acids. The CDR3 DNA reads TGTGCCAGCAGCTCGGACTTCTACGAGCAGTACTTC. This codes for CASSSDFYEQYF.

This clone was seen a few times. The rearrangement links TRBV7-9 to TRBJ1-6; D unresolved. The CDR3 contains 13 residues. The germline V gene has CDR1 SEHNR and CDR2 FQNEAQ (reference sequence). With 4 bases removed from V and 3 bases from J, the gap between germline ends came to 4 bases. CDR3 in DNA: TGTGCCAGCAGCTCAGGCTATAATTCACCCCTCCACTTT. Translation: CASSSGYNSPLHF.

This clone was seen just once. The chain is built from TRBV7-2 and TRBJ2-5, with D unresolved. The V end lost 5 bases, the J end lost 2 bases, and 12 bases lay between the germline ends. Germline V lookup: CDR1 SGHTA, CDR2 FQGNSA. The CDR3 length is 14 residues. The DNA of the CDR3 is TGTGCCAGCAGCCCCCGCTGGGCGCAAGAGACCCAGTACTTC. It specifies CASSPRWAQETQYF. Based on the CDR3 plus reference TRBV7-2 and TRBJ2-5, the full variable domain is GAGVSQSPSNKVTEKGKDVELRCDPISGHTALYWYRQSLGQGLEFLIYFQGNSAPDKSGLPSDRFSAERTGGSVSTLTIQRTQQEDSAVYLCASSPRWAQETQYFGPGTRLLVL.

The rearrangement uses TRBV13 and TRBJ1-1; 8 nucleotides align to TRBD1. The V gene end was trimmed by 2 bases and the J gene end by 4 bases; junction bases not matched to a gene: 12. The germline V gene has CDR1 PRHDT and CDR2 FYEKMQ (reference sequence). CDR3 length: 17 residues. CDR3 sequence (DNA): TGTGCCAGCAGCTTACTCGGACAGGGCGGTTTGCGCACTGAAGCTTTCTTT. Amino acid sequence: CASSLLGQGGLRTEAFF.

The chain combines TRBV10-3 with TRBJ1-2; D ambiguous. Germline lookup yields CDR1 ENHRY and CDR2 SYGVKD. Trimming removed 10 bases at V and 7 bases at J, with 16 bases between. This CDR3 has 12 amino acids. CDR3 sequence: CASLRTASGYTF. CDR3 in DNA: TGTGCCAGCCTCAGGACCGCCTCTGGCTACACCTTC.

This clone has a handful of counts. V gene TRBV29-1 combines with J gene TRBJ2-3; tentatively, D is TRBD1 (6 bases). CDR3 length: 14 amino acids. The V and J ends lost 5 bases and 5 bases respectively, with 17 bases between them. The germline gives CDR1 SQVTM, CDR2 ANQGSEA. CDR3 DNA: TGCAGCGTTCTCCCGCCAGGGGCGGGAGATACGCAGTATTTT. Protein product: CSVLPPGAGDTQYF.

This clone came up a few times. This rearrangement joins TRBV10-3 to TRBJ2-1, with 14 bases identical to TRBD2. This CDR3 has 18 residues. Germline CDR1 reads ENHRY; CDR2 reads SYGVKD. Unmatched junction bases numbered 5, after V lost 4 bases and J lost 0 bases. The CDR3 is CAISGLAGGTSSYNEQFF. Written as DNA, the CDR3 is TGTGCCATCAGTGGACTAGCGGGGGGGACAAGCTCCTACAATGAGCAGTTCTTC.

CDR3 amino acids: CASSLGTGDNSPLHF. The CDR3 bases are TGCGCCAGCAGCTTGGGGACAGGGGATAATTCACCCCTCCACTTT. This chain joins TRBV5-1 and TRBJ1-6; 9 bases fit TRBD1. Germline loops: CDR1 SGHRS, CDR2 YFSETQ. With V trimmed by 0 bases and J by 5 bases, 0 bases remained unmatched. The CDR3 runs 15 residues.

This rearrangement joins TRBV30 to TRBJ2-7; D is unresolved. Germline assignment: CDR1 GTSNPN and CDR2 SVGIG (reference sequence). The CDR3 spans 13 residues. Trimming cost V 3 bases and J 3 bases, with 12 bases left between them. CDR3 DNA sequence: TGTGCCTGGAGGGATGGATTGGGCTACGAGCAGTACTTC. The encoded protein is CAWRDGLGYEQYF.

The chain employs TRBV29-1 and TRBJ1-1; no definite D call. CDR3 size: 12 residues. The germline CDR1 and CDR2 sequences are SQVTM and ANQGSEA. CDR3 sequence: CNPWERATEAFF. Here the CDR3 DNA reads TGCAACCCGTGGGAGAGGGCGACTGAAGCTTTCTTT. The full variable domain, with the rest looked up from reference TRBV29-1 and TRBJ1-1, is SAVISQKPSRDICQRGTSLTIQCQVDSQVTMMFWYRQQPGQSLTLIATANQGSEATYESGFVIDKFPISRPNLTFSTLTVSNMSPEDSSIYLCNPWERATEAFFGQGTRLTVV.

The J gene is TRBJ1-4, the V gene TRBV4-3; 11 positions match TRBD1. CDR3 length: 16 residues. Trimming at V came to 0 bases and at J to 10 bases, leaving 7 bases not matched to a gene. The germline V gene encodes CDR1 LGHNA and CDR2 YSLEER. The chain's CDR3 is CASSQDSGQGAGKLFF. CDR3 bases: TGCGCCAGCAGCCAAGATAGCGGACAGGGGGCAGGAAAACTGTTTTTT.

This clone was seen a few times. The chain combines TRBV7-9 with TRBJ2-7; D is ambiguous. This CDR3 contains 16 residues. CDR1 and CDR2 from the germline V gene are SEHNR and FQNEAQ (reference sequence). With 1 base removed from V and 5 bases from J, the gap between germline ends came to 18 bases. The CDR3 region has the DNA TGTGCCAGCAGCTTAGTGAAGGGCCCGGCCCGGGACGAGCAGTACTTC. As protein: CASSLVKGPARDEQYF.

The rearrangement joins TRBV9 to TRBJ1-1; no clear D gene. Germline V lookup: CDR1 SGDLS, CDR2 YYNGEE. This CDR3 has 13 amino acids. Deletions cut 0 bases from V and 0 bases from J, with 3 bases between. The DNA for the CDR3 is TGTGCCAGCAGCGTAGCCGTGAACACTGAAGCTTTCTTT. It is translated as CASSVAVNTEAFF.

This clone was observed a handful of times. J is TRBJ1-2 and V is TRBV29-1; D call uncertain. V was shortened by 4 bases and J by 2 bases, with 14 bases between the two germline ends. The CDR3 is 14 residues long. Germline assignment: CDR1 SQVTM and CDR2 ANQGSEA. CDR3 coding DNA: TGCAGCGTTGGTCCCCCGAAGGACAACTATGGCTACACCTTC. This codes for CSVGPPKDNYGYTF.

The V and J genes are TRBV4-2 and TRBJ1-4; weak D call: TRBD1 (5 bases). This CDR3 has 17 amino acids. V was clipped by 1 base and J by 8 bases, with 20 bases between them. The germline V gene has CDR1 LGHNA and CDR2 YNFKEQ. Written as DNA, the CDR3 is TGTGCCAGCAGCCAAGTTCCTGGGGCAGGGATTAAAGAAAAACTGTTTTTT. Amino acid sequence: CASSQVPGAGIKEKLFF.

This clone was recorded a few times. This chain uses TRBV18 with TRBJ2-5, with 8 bases that match TRBD2. In germline, CDR1 is KGHSH, CDR2 LQKENI. Trimming at V came to 3 bases and at J to 3 bases, leaving 3 bases not matched to a gene. This CDR3 has 14 amino acids. The CDR3 loop is CASSPIGGEETQYF. Here the CDR3 DNA reads TGTGCCAGCTCACCGATCGGGGGGGAAGAGACCCAGTACTTC.

V is TRBV29-1 and J is TRBJ2-2; 9 nucleotides match TRBD1. CDR1 and CDR2 (germline): SQVTM, ANQGSEA. The CDR3 spans 15 residues. J lost 7 bases, V lost 7 bases, and 13 bases had no gene match. The CDR3 DNA follows: TGCAGCGCTGGAGGACAGGGGCGAACGGACGGGGAGCTGTTTTTT. This codes for CSAGGQGRTDGELFF.

V and J are TRBV30 and TRBJ2-3; TRBD2 agrees at 10 bases. CDR3 length: 14 residues. Germline-derived CDR1 and CDR2 are GTSNPN and SVGIG (reference sequence). J was trimmed by 4 bases and V by 4 bases; bases with no gene match: 5. CDR3 sequence (DNA): TGTGCCTGGAACAAGCGGGGGGGCTCAGATACGCAGTATTTT. Protein product: CAWNKRGGSDTQYF.

The chain has TRBV7-9 and TRBJ2-6, with D unresolved. V was shortened by 6 bases and J by 0 bases, with 15 bases between the two germline ends. Germline loops: CDR1 SEHNR, CDR2 FQNEAQ (reference sequence). There are 17 residues in the CDR3. The CDR3 coding sequence is TGTGCCAGCAGTCGGACCGAATTTACCTCTGGGGCCAACGTCCTGACTTTC. Its protein product is CASSRTEFTSGANVLTF.

The chain employs TRBV6-1 and TRBJ1-1; D ambiguous. There are 13 residues in the CDR3. Germline-derived CDR1 and CDR2 are MNHNS and SASEGT. Trimming cost V 6 bases and J 11 bases, with 19 bases left between them. CDR3 bases: TGTGCCAGCAGCCTCGAGAGGGCTCTAGAGGCTTTCTTT. This translates into CASSLERALEAFF.

V usage is TRBV28 and J usage is TRBJ2-5; no clear D. The CDR3 length is 14 residues. The ends were cut back, 8 bases at V and 5 bases at J, with 18 bases in the middle. CDR1 and CDR2 (germline): MDHEN, SYDVKM. CDR3 DNA sequence: TGTGCCAGCGGGATCATGGAGAGCACGGAGACCCAGTACTTC. This translates into CASGIMESTETQYF.

A few counts support this clone. This rearrangement joins TRBV14 to TRBJ1-2; tentative D call: TRBD1 (5 bases). CDR1 is SGHDN and CDR2 is FVKESK in the germline V gene. V was clipped by 0 bases and J by 7 bases, with 12 bases between them. This CDR3 spans 14 amino acids. CDR3 protein: CASSQEVRGSGYTF. As DNA, the CDR3 is TGTGCCAGCAGCCAAGAAGTCCGGGGCAGTGGCTACACCTTC.

This rearrangement joins TRBV29-1 to TRBJ1-4, with D possibly being TRBD1 (5 bases). Between the trimmed V and J ends, which lost 7 bases and 4 bases, there was a span of 13 bases. The CDR3 loop spans 13 amino acids. From germline, CDR1 is SQVTM and CDR2 ANQGSEA. The CDR3 coding sequence is TGCAGCGGTGGCGGGGCCCTTAATGAAAAACTGTTTTTT. Its translation: CSGGGALNEKLFF.

The J gene is TRBJ2-5, the V gene TRBV5-4; TRBD1 matches at 11 bases. CDR1 is SGHNT and CDR2 is YYREEE in the germline V gene (reference sequence). With 4 bases clipped from V and 5 bases from J, the junction kept 4 bases outside the gene matches. The CDR3 has 14 amino acids. DNA for the CDR3: TGTGCCAGCAGCGGACAGGGGGCTGGTGAGACCCAGTACTTC. It is translated as CASSGQGAGETQYF. Filled out from reference TRBV5-4 and TRBJ2-5, the complete variable domain reads ETGVTQSPTHLIKTRGQQVTLRCSSQSGHNTVSWYQQALGQGPQFIFQYYREEENGRGNFPPRFSGLQFPNYSSELNVNALELDDSALYLCASSGQGAGETQYFGPGTRLLVL.

The chain combines TRBV7-6 with TRBJ2-5; D gene unclear. Trimming pared 3 bases from V and 4 bases from J, leaving 6 bases between. Germline CDR1 reads SGHVS; CDR2 reads FNYEAQ. The CDR3 spans 12 residues. CDR3 in amino acids: CASSFAVETQYF. The CDR3 bases are TGTGCCAGCAGCTTTGCGGTAGAGACCCAGTACTTC.

This clone appeared a few times. CDR3: CASSISTGLGNQPQHF. DNA for the CDR3: TGTGCCAGTAGTATTTCGACAGGGCTCGGCAATCAGCCCCAGCATTTT. The chain recombines TRBV19 with TRBJ1-5, with 7 bases fitting TRBD1. V gave up 3 bases and J gave up 2 bases; unmatched junction bases: 7. This CDR3 is 16 amino acids long. Germline V CDR1 and CDR2: LNHDA, SQIVND (reference sequence). The full variable domain, in which reference TRBV19 and TRBJ1-5 provide the parts outside the CDR3, is DGGITQSPKYLFRKEGQNVTLSCEQNLNHDAMYWYRQDPGQGLRLIYYSQIVNDFQKGDIAEGYSVSREKKESFPLTVTSAQKNPTAFYLCASSISTGLGNQPQHFGDGTRLSIL.